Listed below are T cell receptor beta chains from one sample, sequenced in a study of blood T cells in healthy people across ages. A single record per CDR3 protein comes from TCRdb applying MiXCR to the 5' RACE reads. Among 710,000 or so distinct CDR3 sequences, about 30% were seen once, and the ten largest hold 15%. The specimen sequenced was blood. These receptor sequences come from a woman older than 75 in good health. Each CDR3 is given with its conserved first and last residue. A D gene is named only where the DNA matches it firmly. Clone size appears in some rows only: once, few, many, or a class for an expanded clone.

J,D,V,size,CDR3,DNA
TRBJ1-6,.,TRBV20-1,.,CSARNDRNSPLHF,TGCAGTGCGAGAAACGACAGGAATTCACCCCTCCACTTT
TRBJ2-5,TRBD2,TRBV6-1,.,CASSGDREWLAGGETQYF,TGTGCCAGCAGTGGGGATAGGGAATGGCTAGCGGGTGGAGAGACCCAGTACTTC
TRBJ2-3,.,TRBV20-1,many,CSAVPGNTDTQYF,TGCAGTGCCGTCCCAGGGAACACAGATACGCAGTATTTT
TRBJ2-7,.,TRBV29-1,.,CSVREGASYEQYF,TGCAGCGTTAGGGAAGGCGCTTCCTACGAGCAGTACTTC
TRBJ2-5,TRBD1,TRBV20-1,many,CSANVGQYQETQYF,TGCAGTGCAAACGTGGGACAGTACCAAGAGACCCAGTACTTC
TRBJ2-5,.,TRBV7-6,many,CASRSTGARGRQYF,TGTGCCAGCAGATCGACAGGGGCGCGGGGGCGGCAGTACTTC
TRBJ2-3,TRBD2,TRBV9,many,CASSVALAGDTQYF,TGTGCCAGCAGCGTAGCACTAGCGGGGGATACGCAGTATTTT
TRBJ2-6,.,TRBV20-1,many,CSARARTGASGANVLTF,TGCAGTGCTAGAGCCCGAACGGGGGCGTCTGGGGCCAACGTCCTGACTTTC
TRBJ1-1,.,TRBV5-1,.,CTSSPEGFGNTEAFF,TGCACCAGCAGCCCCGAAGGCTTCGGGAACACTGAAGCTTTCTTT
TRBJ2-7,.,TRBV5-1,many,CASSLVGNYEQYF,TGCGCCAGCAGTCTGGTCGGGAACTACGAGCAGTACTTC
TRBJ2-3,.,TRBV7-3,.,CASSRGGITDTQYF,TGTGCCAGCAGCCGGGGCGGGATCACAGATACGCAGTATTTT
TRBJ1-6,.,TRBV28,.,CASSLGGQSYNSPLHF,TGTGCCAGCAGTTTGGGGGGGCAGTCCTATAATTCACCCCTCCACTTT
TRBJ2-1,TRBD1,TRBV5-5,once,CASSLDRGTEQFF,TGTGCCAGCAGCTTGGACAGGGGAACTGAGCAGTTCTTC
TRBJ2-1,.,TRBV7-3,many,CASSPSGSPGNEQFF,TGTGCCAGCAGTCCCTCCGGGTCCCCGGGCAATGAGCAGTTCTTC
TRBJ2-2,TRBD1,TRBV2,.,CASRGQQTNTGELFF,TGTGCCAGCAGGGGACAGCAAACGAACACCGGGGAGCTGTTTTTT
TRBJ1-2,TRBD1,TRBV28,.,CASSAWGTGTVAYTF,TGTGCCAGCAGTGCCTGGGGAACCGGGACAGTGGCCTACACCTTC
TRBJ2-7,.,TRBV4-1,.,CASSLLYRDSTKYEQYF,TGCGCCAGCAGCCTACTTTATCGGGACTCGACAAAGTACGAGCAGTACTTC
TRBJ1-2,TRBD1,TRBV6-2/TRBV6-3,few,CASSYSDRNYGYTF,TGTGCCAGCAGTTATTCGGACAGGAACTATGGCTACACCTTC
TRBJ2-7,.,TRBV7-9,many,CASSFQYEQYF,TGTGCCAGCAGCTTCCAGTACGAGCAGTACTTC
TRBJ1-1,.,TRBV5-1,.,CASGEQGGTEAFF,TGCGCCAGCGGCGAACAGGGAGGAACTGAAGCTTTCTTT
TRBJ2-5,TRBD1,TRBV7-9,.,CASSSSGTGGRNEQYF,TGTGCCAGCAGCTCATCCGGGACAGGGGGAAGGAATGAGCAGTACTTC
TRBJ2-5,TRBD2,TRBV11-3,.,CASSPGIAGLDEQYF,TGTGCCAGCAGCCCCGGGATAGCGGGGTTGGATGAGCAGTACTTC
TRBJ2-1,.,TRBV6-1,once,CASSEGGARYNEQFF,TGTGCCAGCAGTGAGGGCGGGGCTAGATACAATGAGCAGTTCTTC
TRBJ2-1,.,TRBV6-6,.,CASSYSACEQFF,TGTGCCAGCAGTTACTCGGCTTGTGAGCAGTTCTTC
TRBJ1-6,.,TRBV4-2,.,CASSAQRTPLHF,TGTGCCAGCAGCGCACAGAGAACACCCCTCCACTTT
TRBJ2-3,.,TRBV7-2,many,CASSLASRTDTQYF,TGTGCCAGCAGCTTAGCTAGCCGCACAGATACGCAGTATTTT
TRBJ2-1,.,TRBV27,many,CASSTGGRLSEQFF,TGTGCCAGCAGCACGGGGGGCAGGCTAAGTGAGCAGTTCTTC
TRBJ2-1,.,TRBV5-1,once,CTSSLDAVEGQFF,TGCACCAGCAGCTTGGATGCTGTTGAGGGGCAGTTCTTC